This T cell receptor beta chain was retrieved from a study of blood T cell repertoires in COVID-19. About the study: Researchers got acute and convalescent COVID-19 samples from the United States, Italy and Spain. Sample material is recorded as cDNA or gDNA derived from T cells, B-cell-depleted T cells, or PBMCs.

In the study's own analysis: Amplification of reference gene primers was used by the study to estimate nucleated cell counts. Generated by immunoSEQ multiplex PCR, the TCRdb table keeps only in-frame clones and is missing some. From that table come the V and J calls and clone size; the DNA was used to work out D and trimming. The sample yields under 300,000 clones, 70% to 90% seen once. V shed 4 bases and J shed 4 bases, with 21 bases lying between them. CDR1 SGHRS and CDR2 YFSETQ come from the germline V gene. This CDR3 region has 16 residues. The clonotype originates from a woman in her 40s who had recovered from COVID-19. The sequenced sample consisted of peripheral blood. This rearrangement joins TRBV5-1 to TRBJ2-7, with D possibly matching TRBD1 (6 bases). The CDR3 coding sequence is TGCGCCAGCAGCCCCTTAGAGGGGGATAGCCCTTACGAGCAGTACTTC. Its protein product is CASSPLEGDSPYEQYF. The full variable domain, in which reference TRBV5-1 and TRBJ2-7 provide the parts outside the CDR3, is KAGVTQTPRYLIKTRGQQVTLSCSPISGHRSVSWYQQTPGQGLQFLFEYFSETQRNKGNFPGRFSGRQFSNSRSEMNVSTLELGDSALYLCASSPLEGDSPYEQYFGPGTRLTVT.